This T cell receptor (beta chain) was sequenced in a study of cytomegalovirus exposure and HLA in healthy donors. The PCR employed 60 Vbeta primers together with 13 Jbeta primers. Sequenced by immunoSEQ multiplex PCR; TCRdb stores in-frame clones only, minus some. The table lists roughly 230,000 clones, about 93% of them singletons. With regard to this clone: The antigen remains unidentified.

The study, taken as a whole, reports: Association of a missense DCLRE1C variant with TCR beta V- and J-gene trimming was reported in a later analysis.

The sequencing sample was made of PBMCs. This TCR came from a girl aged 2 to 9 in good health and CMV-seronegative.

The CDR3 reads CASLGGDCNQPQHF. The CDR3 bases are TGTGCCAGCTTAGGGGGAGATTGCAATCAGCCCCAGCATTTT. This sequence joins TRBV21-1 and TRBJ1-5; the table calls TRBD1, which could not be checked here. TRBV21-1 is designated a pseudogene. The CDR3 has 14 residues.